The clone carrying this T cell receptor beta chain was recorded at least ten times. The sample originates from a study of T-cell reconstitution after alpha-beta-depleted transplantation in children. The CDR3 spans 12 residues. V shed 4 bases, J shed 5 bases, and the junction held 2 bases outside the gene matches. Germline CDR1 reads LNHNV; CDR2 reads YYDKDF (reference sequence). TCRbeta library preparation incorporated unique molecular identifiers. TCRdb ran MiXCR on the PCR reads and lists one entry per CDR3 protein. Of about 610,000 distinct CDR3 sequences in the sample, about 10% are singletons; the top ten hold about 4.3%.

The receptor's source is a human donor who donated a stem cell graft to a child with acute myeloid leukemia. The source material was PBMCs from the stem cell graft donor, sampled from the stem cell graft. The rearrangement links TRBV15 to TRBJ2-7; 7 bases are shared with TRBD1. The CDR3 sequence is CATSTQGNEQYF. CDR3 DNA sequence: TGTGCCACCAGCACACAGGGGAACGAGCAGTACTTC.